A single TCR beta chain is shown here with its context. Its antigen specificity is not known. Per-base quality was not reported, and no clone a single base away is much larger than it. This sample is part of a study of control samples from healthy donors and cancer patients (dated by TCRdb to the early 2020s). The germline V gene gives CDR1 as SGHTA and CDR2 as FQGNSA. V loses 0 bases at its end and J loses 4 bases; junction bases beyond the gene matches: 3. Including cysteine and phenylalanine, the CDR3 has 15 amino acids. CDR3 DNA only is kept here, 45 bases in frame from base 1. The library relied on the immunoSEQ multiplex PCR assay. TCRdb's version of the immuneACCESS table is confined to in-frame rearrangements and falls short of the full clone set. An unresolved V gene accounts for under half of the shortfall where checked; the remainder is of unknown origin. The sample contains about 140,000 clones, about nine tenths of them found a single time. The biggest ten clones account for approximately 9.4% of the sample.

The chain is made from TRBV7-2 and TRBJ2-1, and TRBD2 aligns with 7 junction nucleotides. The source of this sequence is a woman between 25 and 40 years old in good health. The sequenced sample consisted of blood. The CDR3 corresponds to CASSLALAEYNEQFF. The DNA reads as follows: TGTGCCAGCAGCTTAGCTCTAGCGGAATACAATGAGCAGTTCTTC.